A single sample is the source of the 19 T cell receptor beta chains below, sequenced in a study of cytotoxic CD8 clonotypes in ibrutinib-treated CLL. The data were produced by immunoSEQ multiplex PCR, yet TCRdb's version contains in-frame clones alone and is incomplete. In the table there are about 160,000 clones, about 80% of which are singletons. Sample: PBMCs, taken after 24 months of ibrutinib treatment. The origin of the receptors is a human donor with chronic lymphocytic leukemia.

This clone was detected a few times. CDR3: CAWQDGIYQPQHF. As DNA, the CDR3 is TGTGCCTGGCAAGACGGGATTTATCAGCCCCAGCATTTT. This chain uses TRBV30 with TRBJ1-5; no clear D gene. In germline, CDR1 is GTSNPN, CDR2 SVGIG (reference sequence). V lost 5 bases, J lost 5 bases, and 13 bases lay in between. The CDR3 consists of 13 residues.

The gene calls are TRBV28 and TRBJ2-3, with D tentatively TRBD2 (5 bases). The CDR3 is made up of 12 amino acids. Germline V gene sequence: CDR1 MDHEN, CDR2 SYDVKM. Trimming pared 3 bases from V and 6 bases from J, leaving 7 bases between. The CDR3 DNA is TGTGCCAGCAGTTTTGAGGGTGATACGCAGTATTTT. Translating gives CASSFEGDTQYF.

The chain is built from TRBV6-5 and TRBJ2-5, with D unclear. V lost 0 bases and J 2 bases, leaving 7 bases between the germline ends. The V gene's germline CDR1 is MNHEY and CDR2 SVGAGI. This CDR3 is 14 amino acids long. The CDR3 loop is CASSYSYNQETQYF. The CDR3 DNA is TGTGCCAGCAGTTACTCCTACAATCAAGAGACCCAGTACTTC.

CDR3 DNA sequence: TGTGCCAGCAGTTTATGGTCTCATTCAGGGATCCGAACTGAAGCTTTCTTT. Translating it yields CASSLWSHSGIRTEAFF. The chain is built from TRBV28 and TRBJ1-1; possibly TRBD1 for D (5 bases). This CDR3 has 17 residues. The V gene lost 0 bases and the J gene lost 5 bases, with 19 bases spanning the gap. The germline V gene encodes CDR1 MDHEN and CDR2 SYDVKM.

This chain connects TRBV30 to TRBJ2-1, with TRBD2 matching over 11 bases. This CDR3 has 15 residues. Unmatched junction bases numbered 8, after V lost 4 bases and J lost 6 bases. Germline values: CDR1 GTSNPN, CDR2 SVGIG (reference sequence). CDR3 amino acids: CAWIKASGRFNEQFF. For the CDR3, the DNA is TGTGCCTGGATTAAGGCTAGCGGGAGGTTCAATGAGCAGTTCTTC.

This rearrangement joins TRBV6-5 to TRBJ2-7; 13 bases match TRBD2. Germline V lookup: CDR1 MNHEY, CDR2 SVGAGI. The CDR3 contains 14 residues. V gave up 4 bases and J gave up 3 bases; unmatched junction bases: 0. The CDR3 protein is CASSWTSGSYEQYF. The CDR3 DNA reads TGTGCCAGCAGTTGGACTAGCGGGAGCTACGAGCAGTACTTC.

This clone was seen a single time. In DNA form, the CDR3 reads TGTGCCAGTAGTCCCTCGACCGGGCTTGCGGGCGTCGCCTACGAGCAGTACTTC. Translated: CASSPSTGLAGVAYEQYF. V gene TRBV19 combines with J gene TRBJ2-7, with D possibly being TRBD2 (5 bases). From germline, CDR1 is LNHDA and CDR2 SQIVND (reference sequence). The CDR3 sequence is 18 residues long. V was trimmed by 5 bases and J by 2 bases, leaving 25 bases between them.

The chain links TRBV7-9 to TRBJ2-1; 11 bases map to TRBD2. J gave up 7 bases and V 3 bases, and 5 bases lay outside the gene matches. The CDR3 sequence is 15 residues long. The germline CDR1 and CDR2 sequences are SEHNR and FQNEAQ (reference sequence). CDR3 DNA: TGTGCCAGCAGCTTGATACTAGCGGGAGAAAATGAGCAGTTCTTC. Its translation is CASSLILAGENEQFF. Full variable domain (remainder filled in from reference TRBV7-9 and TRBJ2-1): DTGVSQNPRHKITKRGQNVTFRCDPISEHNRLYWYRQTLGQGPEFLTYFQNEAQLEKSRLLSDRFSAERPKGSFSTLEIQRTEQGDSAMYLCASSLILAGENEQFFGPGTRLTVL.

The rearrangement joins TRBV5-1 to TRBJ2-7, with D maybe TRBD2 (6 bases). The CDR3 has 13 amino acids. The germline V and J ends were trimmed by 4 bases and 7 bases, with 15 bases remaining between them. In germline, CDR1 is SGHRS, CDR2 YFSETQ. The CDR3 DNA is TGCGCCAGCAGCCTATATGGGGCGGGGGAGCAGTACTTC. It specifies CASSLYGAGEQYF.

This chain joins TRBV30 and TRBJ2-3; no firm D call. The CDR3 sequence is 15 residues long. Deletions cut 0 bases from V and 6 bases from J, with 16 bases between. Looked up from germline, CDR1 is GTSNPN and CDR2 is SVGIG (reference sequence). The CDR3 nucleotides read TGTGCCTGGAGTGTAATCCAGCTCTATAGGGATACGCAGTATTTT. It specifies CAWSVIQLYRDTQYF.

The V and J genes are TRBV6-6 and TRBJ2-6; D uncertain. CDR1 MNHNY and CDR2 SVGAGI come from the germline V gene (reference sequence). Trimming pared 6 bases from V and 0 bases from J, leaving 3 bases between. This CDR3 contains 13 residues. This CDR3 reads CASSDSGANVLTF. In nucleotides, the CDR3 is TGTGCCAGCAGCGACTCTGGGGCCAACGTCCTGACTTTC.

The chain employs TRBV7-3 and TRBJ1-1, with D possibly TRBD1 on 5 matching bases. From germline, CDR1 is SGHTA and CDR2 FQGTGA. This CDR3 comprises 15 residues. With 1 base removed from V and 0 bases from J, the gap between germline ends came to 9 bases. CDR3 sequence (DNA): TGTGCCAGCAGCTTAATGCCAGGGATGAACACTGAAGCTTTCTTT. Translating gives CASSLMPGMNTEAFF. The full variable domain, rest sourced from reference TRBV7-3 and TRBJ1-1, is GAGVSQTPSNKVTEKGKYVELRCDPISGHTALYWYRQSLGQGPEFLIYFQGTGAADDSGLPNDRFFAVRPEGSVSTLKIQRTERGDSAVYLCASSLMPGMNTEAFFGQGTRLTVV.

The chain uses TRBV6-5 and TRBJ1-3, with 9 bases identical to TRBD1. This CDR3 comprises 15 residues. Trimming took 6 bases from V and 4 from J; bases not matched to a gene: 7. The germline CDR1 and CDR2 sequences are MNHEY and SVGAGI. DNA for the CDR3: TGTGCCAGCAGGACCGACAGGGGGTACGGAAACACCATATATTTT. Its translation: CASRTDRGYGNTIYF.

The chain is built from TRBV2 and TRBJ1-2; D gene ambiguous. This CDR3 is built from 11 residues. Germline V gives CDR1 SNHLY, CDR2 FYNNEI. Trimming took 6 bases from V and 8 from J, leaving 10 bases between them. The CDR3: CASRRVAGYTF. The CDR3 DNA sequence: TGTGCCAGCAGGCGGGTTGCGGGCTACACCTTC.

Here the CDR3 DNA reads TGTGCCAGCAGCGCGGCGGAGGGAGGGAACCAAGAGACCCAGTACTTC. Its translation is CASSAAEGGNQETQYF. The chain combines TRBV9 with TRBJ2-5; 7 bases are a match to TRBD2. Germline trimming cut 3 bases from V and 0 bases from J; bases unmatched to any gene: 8. In germline, CDR1 is SGDLS, CDR2 YYNGEE. CDR3 length: 16 residues.

The rearrangement uses TRBV19 and TRBJ1-2; D gene unclear. Trimming took off 3 bases at V and 4 bases at J, with 15 bases between the two ends. This CDR3 is 15 amino acids long. Germline CDR1 LNHDA, CDR2 SQIVND (reference sequence). DNA for the CDR3: TGTGCCAGTAGTATCGCGCAACCGCGGAGCTATGGCTACACCTTC. This translates into CASSIAQPRSYGYTF.

This sequence joins TRBV2 and TRBJ2-7; 14 bases map to TRBD2. V shed 5 bases and J 12 bases; nucleotides not matched to a gene: 6. Germline loops: CDR1 SNHLY, CDR2 FYNNEI. The CDR3 has 13 residues. The CDR3 DNA sequence: TGTGCCAGCAGTCCAAGGACTAGCGGGGGGTTGTACTTC. Translated, it gives CASSPRTSGGLYF.

The genes are TRBV6-5 and TRBJ2-7, with 15 bases aligning to TRBD2. Germline CDR1 MNHEY, CDR2 SVGAGI. The CDR3 is 15 amino acids. V dropped 4 bases and J dropped 11; count of bases not matched to a gene: 9. CDR3 region: CASSSRTSGRGGEYF. DNA for the CDR3: TGTGCCAGCAGTTCGAGGACTAGCGGGAGGGGAGGGGAGTACTTC.

The CDR3 DNA sequence: TGTGCCAGCTCCCTGGTCTTTGTAGCGGGATGGGATAGCTCCTACAATGAGCAGTTCTTC. Amino acid sequence: CASSLVFVAGWDSSYNEQFF. The chain links TRBV18 to TRBJ2-1; 8 nucleotides agree with TRBD2. Looked up from germline, CDR1 is KGHSH and CDR2 is LQKENI. V lost 6 bases to trimming and J lost 0 bases; unmatched junction nucleotides: 19. CDR3 size: 20 residues. The variable domain in full, completed from reference TRBV18 and TRBJ2-1, reads NAGVMQNPRHLVRRRGQEARLRCSPMKGHSHVYWYRQLPEEGLKFMVYLQKENIIDESGMPKERFSAEFPKEGPSILRIQQVVRGDSAAYFCASSLVFVAGWDSSYNEQFFGPGTRLTVL.